This T cell receptor (beta chain) was documented in a study of T-cell reconstitution after alpha-beta-depleted transplantation in children. TCRbeta library construction was performed incorporating unique molecular identifiers. TCRdb used MiXCR to reprocess the PCR reads, holding one entry per CDR3 protein. Among tens of thousands of distinct CDR3 sequences, 7% to 8% were seen once, and the ten largest hold approximately 2.4%. The sample holds many counts of this clonotype. This sequence was found in a human donor who donated a stem cell graft to a child with acute lymphoblastic leukemia. Source: PBMCs from the stem cell graft donor, taken from the stem cell graft.

The CDR3: CASSKRRGTENYGYTF. The CDR3 region has the DNA TGTGCCAGCAGCAAGAGAAGGGGGACGGAAAACTATGGCTACACCTTC. The chain has TRBV9 and TRBJ1-2; the D gene is possibly TRBD1 (6 bases). V gave up 4 bases and J gave up 2 bases, with 18 bases separating them. The CDR3 is made up of 16 amino acids. Per germline, CDR1 SGDLS and CDR2 YYNGEE.